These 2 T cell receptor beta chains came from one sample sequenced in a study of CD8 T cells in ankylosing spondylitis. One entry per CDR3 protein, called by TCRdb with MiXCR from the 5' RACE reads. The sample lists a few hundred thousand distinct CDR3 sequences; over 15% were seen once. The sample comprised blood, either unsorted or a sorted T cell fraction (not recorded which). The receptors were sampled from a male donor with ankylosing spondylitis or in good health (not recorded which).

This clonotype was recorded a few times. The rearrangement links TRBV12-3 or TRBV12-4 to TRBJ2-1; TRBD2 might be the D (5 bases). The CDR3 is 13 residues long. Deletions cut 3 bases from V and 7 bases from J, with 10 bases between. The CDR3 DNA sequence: TGTGCCAGCAGTTTTTCCCCGGGGAATGAGCAGTTCTTC. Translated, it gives CASSFSPGNEQFF.

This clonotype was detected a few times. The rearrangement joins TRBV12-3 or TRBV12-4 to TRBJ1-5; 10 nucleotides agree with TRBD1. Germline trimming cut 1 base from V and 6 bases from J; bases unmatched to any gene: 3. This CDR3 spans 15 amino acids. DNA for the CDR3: TGTGCCAGCAGTTTAGGGGACAGGGGAATTCAGCCCCAGCATTTT. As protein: CASSLGDRGIQPQHF.